The sequence of this TCR beta chain was determined in a study of T cell repertoires in cytomegalovirus infection. Across the study: HLA-B-restricted CMV epitopes that are well studied were used alongside recently identified HLA-C-restricted ones. CMV infection together with matching HLA type was indicated by public TCR beta signatures.

Looked up from germline, CDR1 is SGHKS and CDR2 is YYEKEE (reference sequence). The CDR3 length is 17 residues. V was trimmed by 2 bases and J by 5 bases, leaving 22 bases between them. Study-level results: Dominating the ex vivo response were TCR beta clonotypes that were CMV-specific and HLA-C-restricted.

One entry per CDR3 protein, called by TCRdb with MiXCR from the reads. The table includes some 500,000 distinct CDR3 sequences, around two fifths detected once. In the case of this clonotype: What it binds is unknown.

The rearrangement links TRBV5-5 to TRBJ2-5, with D uncertain. The source material was cultured PBMCs, sampled from culture after CMV antigen stimulation. The source of this sequence is a human donor in good health (CMV status not recorded). Some clones in this sample may be carry-over from other donors' samples. Here the CDR3 DNA reads TGTGCCAGCAGCTTTTCTGCCGTTCCGAGGTTGCAGGAGACCCAGTACTTC. Translating it yields CASSFSAVPRLQETQYF.